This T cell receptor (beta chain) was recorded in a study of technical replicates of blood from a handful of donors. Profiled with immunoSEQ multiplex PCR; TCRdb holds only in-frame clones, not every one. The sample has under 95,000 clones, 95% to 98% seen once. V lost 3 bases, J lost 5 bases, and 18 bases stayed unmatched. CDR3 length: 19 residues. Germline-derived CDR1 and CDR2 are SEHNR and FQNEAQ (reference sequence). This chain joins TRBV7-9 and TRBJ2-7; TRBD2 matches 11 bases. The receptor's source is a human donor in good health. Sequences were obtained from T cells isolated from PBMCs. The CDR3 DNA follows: TGTGCCAGCAGCTTTAGCCACCTACGTTTAGCGGGGGGGCCCAACGAGCAGTACTTC. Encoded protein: CASSFSHLRLAGGPNEQYF.